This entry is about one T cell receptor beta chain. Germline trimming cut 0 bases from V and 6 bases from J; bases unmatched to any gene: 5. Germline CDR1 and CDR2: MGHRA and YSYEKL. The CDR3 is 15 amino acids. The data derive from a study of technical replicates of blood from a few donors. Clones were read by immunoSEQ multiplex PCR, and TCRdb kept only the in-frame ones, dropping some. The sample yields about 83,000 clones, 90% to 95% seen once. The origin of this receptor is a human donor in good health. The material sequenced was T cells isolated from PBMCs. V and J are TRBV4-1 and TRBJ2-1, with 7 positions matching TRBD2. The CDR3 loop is CASSQDPGRGNEQFF. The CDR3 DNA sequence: TGCGCCAGCAGCCAAGATCCAGGGAGGGGCAATGAGCAGTTCTTC.